This is a list of T cell receptor beta chains from one sample in a study of blood T cell repertoires in COVID-19. Sequencing was performed with immunoSEQ multiplex PCR; in TCRdb, only in-frame clones are kept and a portion is missing. The sample holds roughly 74,000 clones, about 83% seen once. The source material was peripheral blood. Receptor source: an older man with acute or convalescent COVID-19. Each CDR3 is given with its conserved first and last residue. The D gene is left open where the match is weak. Clone size is given for some rows only: seen once, a few or many times, or a class if the clone is expanded.

NA	TRBV3-1/TRBV3-2	TRBD2	TRBJ2-5	TGTGCCAGCACGCTAGCGGGATCGAATGCGGAGACCCAGTACTTC	CASTLAGSNAETQYF
NA	TRBV19	TRBD1	TRBJ2-7	TGTGCCAGTAGTTGGGGGACAGGGGGCTTCCTAGGGCTCTACGAGCAGTACTTC	CASSWGTGGFLGLYEQYF
NA	TRBV7-8	TRBD1	TRBJ1-5	TGTGCCAGCAGCCAGGACAGGGTAGTGCAGCCCCAGCATTTT	CASSQDRVVQPQHF
NA	TRBV7-6	NA	TRBJ2-1	TGTGCCAGCAGCTTAGGACAAAACGCTTACAATGAGCAGTTCTTC	CASSLGQNAYNEQFF
few	TRBV19	TRBD2	TRBJ2-1	TGTGCCAGTAGTCCTCTCCTAGCGGGATTTGGCAATGAGCAGTTCTTC	CASSPLLAGFGNEQFF
NA	TRBV9	NA	TRBJ2-6	TGTGCCAGCAGCCCAAGGGGATATGGGGCCAACGTCCTGACTTTC	CASSPRGYGANVLTF
NA	TRBV4-1	TRBD1	TRBJ1-2	TGCGCCAGCAGCCAAGAGACAGGGGTGAACTATGGCTACACCTTC	CASSQETGVNYGYTF
NA	TRBV7-6	NA	TRBJ2-4	TGTGCCAGCAGCGCAACAGATGAGGGAGGCCAAAGCATTCAGTACTTC	CASSATDEGGQSIQYF
NA	TRBV7-7	NA	TRBJ2-3	TGTGCTAGCAGCTTAGATGGCGGGAGCACAGATACGCAGTATTTT	CASSLDGGSTDTQYF
NA	TRBV3-1/TRBV3-2	TRBD2	TRBJ2-1	TGTGCCAGCAGACTGGGACTAGCGGGATACAATGAGCAGTTCTTC	CASRLGLAGYNEQFF
NA	TRBV6-5	NA	TRBJ1-4	TGTGCCAGCAGTTACTCTGGCAGGGAACCGTTTTTT	CASSYSGREPFF
once	TRBV27	NA	TRBJ1-2	TGTGCCAGCAGCCTCGACATCCGATATGGCTACACCTTC	CASSLDIRYGYTF
NA	TRBV19	TRBD2	TRBJ2-6	TGTGCCAGTACTCACCTAGGGAGGGCTGGGGCCAACGTCCTGACTTTC	CASTHLGRAGANVLTF
NA	TRBV11-3	TRBD1	TRBJ1-6	TGTGCCAGCAGCCAATCGACAGGGCCCAATTCACCCCTCCACTTT	CASSQSTGPNSPLHF
NA	TRBV18	NA	TRBJ1-2	TGTGCCAGCTCACCAGTGGAGGGCCGGGACTATGGCTACACCTTC	CASSPVEGRDYGYTF
NA	TRBV7-9	TRBD1	TRBJ2-6	TGTGCCAGCAGCAAACCAGGGGGAGCTGGGGCCAACGTCCTGACTTTC	CASSKPGGAGANVLTF